This T cell receptor (beta chain) emerged from a study of T cells in Graves' hyperthyroidism and ophthalmopathy. Study-level background: Once the initial diagnosis was made, peripheral blood was obtained before any treatment.

RNA transcripts yielded amplified TCR beta CDR3 regions. The study used the HTBI primer set for a first-round RT-PCR of the TCR CDR3. TCRdb called the multiplex PCR reads again in MiXCR, with one record for every CDR3 protein. The data show around 340,000 distinct CDR3 sequences, with roughly 14% seen just once and 20% to 25% held by the top ten. This clonotype was seen only a few times. This sequence originates from a young woman with Graves' hyperthyroidism. Material for sequencing was blood.

The DNA for the CDR3 is TGCAGTGCCATAGGGGCCGATCCCTATGGCTACACCTTC. It translates to CSAIGADPYGYTF. This chain connects TRBV20-1 to TRBJ1-2; D perhaps matches TRBD1 (5 bases). Trimming removed 6 bases at V and 4 bases at J, with 15 bases between. Looked up from germline, CDR1 is DFQATT and CDR2 is SNEGSKA (reference sequence). This CDR3 has 13 residues.